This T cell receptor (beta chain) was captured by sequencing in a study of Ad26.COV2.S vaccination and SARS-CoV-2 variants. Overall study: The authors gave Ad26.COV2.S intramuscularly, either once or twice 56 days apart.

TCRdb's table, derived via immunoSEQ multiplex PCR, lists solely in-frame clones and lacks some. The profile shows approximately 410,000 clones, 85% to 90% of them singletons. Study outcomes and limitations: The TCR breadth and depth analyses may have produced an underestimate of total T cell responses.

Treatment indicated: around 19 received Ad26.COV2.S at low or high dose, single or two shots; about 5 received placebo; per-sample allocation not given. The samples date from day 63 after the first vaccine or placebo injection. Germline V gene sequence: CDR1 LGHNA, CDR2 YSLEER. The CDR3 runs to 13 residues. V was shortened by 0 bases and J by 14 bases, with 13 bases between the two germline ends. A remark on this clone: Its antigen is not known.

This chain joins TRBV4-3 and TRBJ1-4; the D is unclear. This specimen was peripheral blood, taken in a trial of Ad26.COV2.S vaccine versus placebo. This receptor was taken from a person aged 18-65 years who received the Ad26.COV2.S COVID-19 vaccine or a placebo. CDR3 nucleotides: TGCGCCAGCAGCCAAGATGGTGGCAGGACCCTGTTTTTT. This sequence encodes CASSQDGGRTLFF.